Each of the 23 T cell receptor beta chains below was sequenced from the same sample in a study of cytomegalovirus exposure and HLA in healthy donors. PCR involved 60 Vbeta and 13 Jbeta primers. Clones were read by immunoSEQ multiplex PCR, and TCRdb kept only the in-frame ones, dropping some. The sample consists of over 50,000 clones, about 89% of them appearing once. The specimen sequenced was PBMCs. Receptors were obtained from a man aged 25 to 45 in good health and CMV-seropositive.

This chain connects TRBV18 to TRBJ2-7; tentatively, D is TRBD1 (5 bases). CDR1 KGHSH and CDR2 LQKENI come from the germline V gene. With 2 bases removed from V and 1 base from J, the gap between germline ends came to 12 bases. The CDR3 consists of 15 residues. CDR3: CASSPWGLHSYEQYF. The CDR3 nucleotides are TGTGCCAGCTCACCATGGGGCCTCCATTCCTACGAGCAGTACTTC. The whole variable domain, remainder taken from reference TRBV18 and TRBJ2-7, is NAGVMQNPRHLVRRRGQEARLRCSPMKGHSHVYWYRQLPEEGLKFMVYLQKENIIDESGMPKERFSAEFPKEGPSILRIQQVVRGDSAAYFCASSPWGLHSYEQYFGPGTRLTVT.

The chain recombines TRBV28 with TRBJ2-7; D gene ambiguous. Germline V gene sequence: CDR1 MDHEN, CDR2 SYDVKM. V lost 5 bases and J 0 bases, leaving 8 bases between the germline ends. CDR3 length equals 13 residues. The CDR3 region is CASSLPLSYEQYF. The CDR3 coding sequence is TGTGCCAGCAGTCTCCCTCTCTCCTACGAGCAGTACTTC.

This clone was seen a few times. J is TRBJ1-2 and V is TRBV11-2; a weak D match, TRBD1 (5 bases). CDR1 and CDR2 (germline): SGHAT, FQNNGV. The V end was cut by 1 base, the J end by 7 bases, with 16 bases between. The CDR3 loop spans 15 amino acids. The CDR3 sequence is CASSLGAGGQGGYTF. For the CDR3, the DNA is TGTGCCAGCAGCTTAGGGGCGGGAGGGCAGGGTGGCTACACCTTC.

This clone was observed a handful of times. CDR3 in amino acids: CASSPPGGRDVLTF. DNA of the CDR3: TGTGCCAGCAGCCCGCCCGGGGGTCGGGACGTCCTGACTTTC. This rearrangement joins TRBV7-9 to TRBJ2-6; D perhaps matches TRBD2 (6 bases). Trimming left V 5 bases short and J 11 bases short, with 16 bases between. The CDR3 consists of 14 residues. Germline assignment: CDR1 SEHNR and CDR2 FQNEAQ (reference sequence). Full variable domain (missing parts from reference TRBV7-9 and TRBJ2-6): DTGVSQNPRHKITKRGQNVTFRCDPISEHNRLYWYRQTLGQGPEFLTYFQNEAQLEKSRLLSDRFSAERPKGSFSTLEIQRTEQGDSAMYLCASSPPGGRDVLTFGAGSRLTVL.

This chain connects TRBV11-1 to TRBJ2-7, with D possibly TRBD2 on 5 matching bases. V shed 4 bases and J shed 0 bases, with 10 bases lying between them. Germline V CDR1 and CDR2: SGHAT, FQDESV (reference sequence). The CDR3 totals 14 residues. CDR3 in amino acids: CASSSNGDSYEQYF. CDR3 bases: TGTGCCAGCAGCTCAAACGGGGACTCCTACGAGCAGTACTTC. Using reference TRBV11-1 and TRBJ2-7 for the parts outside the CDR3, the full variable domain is EAEVAQSPRYKITEKSQAVAFWCDPISGHATLYWYRQILGQGPELLVQFQDESVVDDSQLPKDRFSAERLKGVDSTLKIQPAELGDSAMYLCASSSNGDSYEQYFGPGTRLTVT.

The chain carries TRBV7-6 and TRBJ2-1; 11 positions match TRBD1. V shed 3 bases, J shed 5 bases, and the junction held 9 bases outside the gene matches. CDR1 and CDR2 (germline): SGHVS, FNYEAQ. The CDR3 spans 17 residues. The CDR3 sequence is CASSLAWDRGFDNEQFF. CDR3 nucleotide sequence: TGTGCCAGCAGCTTGGCATGGGACAGGGGGTTTGACAATGAGCAGTTCTTC.

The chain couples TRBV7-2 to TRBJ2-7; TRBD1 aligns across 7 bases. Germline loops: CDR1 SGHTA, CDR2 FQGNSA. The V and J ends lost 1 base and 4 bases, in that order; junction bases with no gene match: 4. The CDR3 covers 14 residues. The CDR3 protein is CASSLGQGGYEQYF. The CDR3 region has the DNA TGTGCCAGCAGCTTAGGACAGGGTGGATACGAGCAGTACTTC.

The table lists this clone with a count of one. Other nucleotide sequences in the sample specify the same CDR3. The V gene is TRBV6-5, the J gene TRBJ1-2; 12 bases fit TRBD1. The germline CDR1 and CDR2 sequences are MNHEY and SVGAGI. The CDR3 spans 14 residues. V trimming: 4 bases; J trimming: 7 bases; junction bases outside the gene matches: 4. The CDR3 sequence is CASSSGTGGAGYTF. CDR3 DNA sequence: TGTGCCAGCAGTTCCGGGACAGGGGGCGCTGGCTACACCTTC.

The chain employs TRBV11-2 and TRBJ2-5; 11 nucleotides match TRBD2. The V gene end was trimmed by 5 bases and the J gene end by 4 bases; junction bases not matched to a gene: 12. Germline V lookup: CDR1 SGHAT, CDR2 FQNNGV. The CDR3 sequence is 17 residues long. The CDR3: CASSLNAGLAAGETQYF. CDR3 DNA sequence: TGTGCCAGCAGCCTAAACGCGGGACTAGCGGCCGGAGAGACCCAGTACTTC.

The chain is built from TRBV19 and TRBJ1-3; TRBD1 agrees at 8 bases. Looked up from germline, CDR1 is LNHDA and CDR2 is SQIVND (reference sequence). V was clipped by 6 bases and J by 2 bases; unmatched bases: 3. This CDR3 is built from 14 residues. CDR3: CASSLTGAGNTIYF. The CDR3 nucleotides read TGTGCCAGTAGCCTGACAGGGGCTGGAAACACCATATATTTT. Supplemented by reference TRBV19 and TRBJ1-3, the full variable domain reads DGGITQSPKYLFRKEGQNVTLSCEQNLNHDAMYWYRQDPGQGLRLIYYSQIVNDFQKGDIAEGYSVSREKKESFPLTVTSAQKNPTAFYLCASSLTGAGNTIYFGEGSWLTVV.

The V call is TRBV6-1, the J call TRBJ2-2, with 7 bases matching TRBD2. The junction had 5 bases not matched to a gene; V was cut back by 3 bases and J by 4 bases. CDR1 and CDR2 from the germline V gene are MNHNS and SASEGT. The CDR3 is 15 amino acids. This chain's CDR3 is CASSESGTSTGELFF. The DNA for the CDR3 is TGTGCCAGCAGTGAGAGCGGGACGAGCACCGGGGAGCTGTTTTTT.

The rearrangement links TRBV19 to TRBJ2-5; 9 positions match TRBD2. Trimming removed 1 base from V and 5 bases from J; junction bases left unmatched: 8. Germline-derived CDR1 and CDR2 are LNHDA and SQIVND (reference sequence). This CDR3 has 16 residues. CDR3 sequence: CASSIGGIAGVETQYF. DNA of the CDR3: TGTGCCAGTAGTATAGGAGGAATAGCGGGAGTTGAGACCCAGTACTTC.

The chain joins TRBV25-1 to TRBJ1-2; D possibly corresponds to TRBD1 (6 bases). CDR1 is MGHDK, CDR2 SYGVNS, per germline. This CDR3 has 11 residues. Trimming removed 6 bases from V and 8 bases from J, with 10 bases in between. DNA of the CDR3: TGTGCCAGCAGCCGGACAGAGGGCTACACCTTC. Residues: CASSRTEGYTF.

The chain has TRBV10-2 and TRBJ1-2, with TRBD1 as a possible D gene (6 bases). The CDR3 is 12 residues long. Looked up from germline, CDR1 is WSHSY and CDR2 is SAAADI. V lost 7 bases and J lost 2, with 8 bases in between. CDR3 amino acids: CASKDSNYGYTF. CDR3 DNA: TGCGCCAGCAAGGACAGCAACTATGGCTACACCTTC.

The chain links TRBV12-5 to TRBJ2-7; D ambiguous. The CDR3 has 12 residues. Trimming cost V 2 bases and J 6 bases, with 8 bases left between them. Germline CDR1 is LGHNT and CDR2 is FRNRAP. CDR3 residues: CASGLSRREQYF. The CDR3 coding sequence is TGTGCTAGTGGTTTGAGCCGTCGCGAGCAGTACTTC.

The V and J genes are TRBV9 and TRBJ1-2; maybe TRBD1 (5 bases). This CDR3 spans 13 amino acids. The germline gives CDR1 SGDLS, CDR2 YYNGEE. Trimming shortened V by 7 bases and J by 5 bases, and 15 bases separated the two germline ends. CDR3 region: CASGKGLNYGYTF. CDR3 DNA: TGTGCCAGCGGGAAGGGGCTAAATTATGGCTACACCTTC.

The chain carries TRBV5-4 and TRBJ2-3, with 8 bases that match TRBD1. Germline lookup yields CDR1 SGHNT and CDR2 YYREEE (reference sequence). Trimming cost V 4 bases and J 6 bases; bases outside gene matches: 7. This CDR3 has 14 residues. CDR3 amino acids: CASSPTGVEDTQYF. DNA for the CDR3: TGTGCCAGCAGCCCGACAGGGGTCGAGGATACGCAGTATTTT.

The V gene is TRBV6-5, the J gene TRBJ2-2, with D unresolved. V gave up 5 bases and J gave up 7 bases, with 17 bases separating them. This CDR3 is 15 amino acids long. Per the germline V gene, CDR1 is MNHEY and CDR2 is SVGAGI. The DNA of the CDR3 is TGTGCCAGCAGTCGTCGTGGTGCAACGGGCGGGGAGCTGTTTTTT. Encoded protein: CASSRRGATGGELFF.

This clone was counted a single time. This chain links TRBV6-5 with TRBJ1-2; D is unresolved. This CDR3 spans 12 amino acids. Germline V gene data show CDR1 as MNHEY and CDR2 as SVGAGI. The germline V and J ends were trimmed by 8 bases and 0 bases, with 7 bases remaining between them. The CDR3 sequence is CASEIPNYGYTF. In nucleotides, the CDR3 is TGTGCCAGCGAGATACCTAACTATGGCTACACCTTC.

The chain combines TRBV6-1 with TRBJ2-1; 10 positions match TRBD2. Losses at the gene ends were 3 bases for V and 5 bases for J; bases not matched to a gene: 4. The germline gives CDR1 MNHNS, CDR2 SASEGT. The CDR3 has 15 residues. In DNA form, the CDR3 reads TGTGCCAGCAGTGATAAGCGGGAGGGCCACAATGAGCAGTTCTTC. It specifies CASSDKREGHNEQFF.

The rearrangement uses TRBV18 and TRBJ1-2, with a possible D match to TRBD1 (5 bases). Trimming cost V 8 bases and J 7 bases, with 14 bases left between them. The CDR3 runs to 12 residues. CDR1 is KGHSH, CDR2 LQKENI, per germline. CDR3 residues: CASPEAGGGYTF. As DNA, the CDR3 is TGTGCCAGCCCGGAAGCGGGGGGTGGCTACACCTTC.

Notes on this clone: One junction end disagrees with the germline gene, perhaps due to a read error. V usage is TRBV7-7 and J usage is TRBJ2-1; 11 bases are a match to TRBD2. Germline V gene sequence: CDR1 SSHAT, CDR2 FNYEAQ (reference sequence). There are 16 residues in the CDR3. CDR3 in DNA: TGTGCTAGCAGCTCCCTAGCGGGAGGTACAAACAATGAGCAGTTCTTC. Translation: CASSSLAGGTNNEQFF.

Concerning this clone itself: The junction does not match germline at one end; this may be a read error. CDR3 nucleotides: TGCGCCTGGAGTCTAAGTATCTCCTACGAGCAGTACTTC. It specifies CAWSLSISYEQYF. V usage is TRBV30 and J usage is TRBJ2-5; D gene uncertain. The DNA end is more similar to TRBJ2-7, so the J call may be wrong. The germline gives CDR1 GTSNPN, CDR2 SVGIG (reference sequence). The CDR3 is 13 amino acids.